Given below is one T cell receptor (beta chain) in context. Its specificity is not known. The source of the sample is a study of shared clonotypes between healthy human individuals. The CDR3 has 13 residues. CDR1 and CDR2 (germline): MGHDK, SYGVNS. V dropped 8 bases and J dropped 1 base, with 11 bases sitting between them. Whole-study results and caveats: How much donors shared clonotypes was expected to be affected by sequencing depth. With few donors, the genetic and exposure-history diversity represented was limited.

TCRdb's copy holds only in-frame clones and misses some; the assay was immunoSEQ multiplex PCR. The sample yields approximately 710,000 clones, roughly 87% seen once. This clonotype originated in a young man in good health. Some clones in this sample may be carry-over from other donors' samples. The source material was memory CD8+ T cells from PBMCs. Subset indicated: CD45RO+ cells pooled with CCR7-negative TemRA cells. The gene calls are TRBV25-1 and TRBJ2-5; the D gene could be TRBD1 or TRBD2 (5 bases each). The CDR3 reads CASGGTGQETQYF. The CDR3 DNA sequence: TGTGCCAGCGGGGGTACGGGCCAAGAGACCCAGTACTTC.